Below are 27 T cell receptor beta chains sequenced from a single sample in a study of cytomegalovirus exposure and HLA in healthy donors. PCR was performed using 60 Vbeta and 13 Jbeta primers. The data were produced by immunoSEQ multiplex PCR, yet TCRdb's version contains in-frame clones alone and is incomplete. Counted here are some 160,000 clones, 75% to 80% occurring once; the ten biggest clones make up less than 2%. What was sequenced was PBMCs. The receptors come from a woman aged 30 to 39 in good health and CMV-seronegative.

The chain couples TRBV7-8 to TRBJ2-3; TRBD2 matches 12 bases. The CDR3 runs 17 residues. Trimming removed 4 bases from V and 1 base from J; junction bases left unmatched: 6. The germline CDR1 and CDR2 sequences are SGHVS and FQNEAQ. CDR3 in DNA: TGTGCCAGCAGCTCAGGACTAGCGGGGACCGGCACAGATACGCAGTATTTT. Translated, it gives CASSSGLAGTGTDTQYF.

DNA of the CDR3: TGTGCCAGCAGCCAAGGAAAAATAGACAGGGGATTCATGAACACTGAAGCTTTCTTT. This gives the protein CASSQGKIDRGFMNTEAFF. The chain recombines TRBV14 with TRBJ1-1; TRBD1 agrees at 8 bases. Germline-derived CDR1 and CDR2 are SGHDN and FVKESK. With 1 base clipped from V and 0 bases from J, the junction kept 13 bases outside the gene matches. The CDR3 consists of 19 residues.

This clone has a handful of counts. The V and J genes are TRBV4-1 and TRBJ2-2, with 10 positions matching TRBD1. J gave up 7 bases and V 4 bases, and 9 bases lay outside the gene matches. The CDR3 is 16 amino acids. CDR1 and CDR2 from the germline V gene are MGHRA and YSYEKL. DNA of the CDR3: TGCGCCAGCAGCCTTCTACCCGGGACAGGGGTCGGGGAGCTGTTTTTT. As protein: CASSLLPGTGVGELFF.

The V call is TRBV6-1, the J call TRBJ1-2; D remains unclear. The CDR3 contains 14 residues. Germline V gene sequence: CDR1 MNHNS, CDR2 SASEGT. Trimming removed 3 bases at V and 6 bases at J, with 14 bases between. CDR3 loop: CASSEHVRSDGYTF. CDR3 nucleotides: TGTGCCAGCAGTGAGCACGTCAGGTCTGATGGCTACACCTTC.

This chain links TRBV7-2 with TRBJ2-2, with 11 bases aligning to TRBD2. Looked up from germline, CDR1 is SGHTA and CDR2 is FQGNSA. V trimming: 4 bases; J trimming: 1 base; junction bases outside the gene matches: 2. This CDR3 spans 16 amino acids. The CDR3 here is CASSSTSGGNTGELFF. Written as DNA, the CDR3 is TGTGCCAGCAGCTCTACTAGCGGGGGGAACACCGGGGAGCTGTTTTTT. Full variable domain (outside the CDR3, taken from reference TRBV7-2 and TRBJ2-2): GAGVSQSPSNKVTEKGKDVELRCDPISGHTALYWYRQSLGQGLEFLIYFQGNSAPDKSGLPSDRFSAERTGGSVSTLTIQRTQQEDSAVYLCASSSTSGGNTGELFFGEGSRLTVL.

The chain joins TRBV27 to TRBJ2-3, with D possibly matching TRBD1 (5 bases). Trimming pared 6 bases from V and 5 bases from J, leaving 21 bases between. CDR1 MNHEY and CDR2 SMNVEV come from the germline V gene (reference sequence). CDR3 length equals 16 residues. CDR3 residues: CASSNYIGAGVDTQYF. CDR3 in DNA: TGTGCCAGCAGCAACTACATTGGGGCAGGAGTAGATACGCAGTATTTT.

The gene calls are TRBV27 and TRBJ1-6, with D possibly matching TRBD1 (5 bases). Germline V gene sequence: CDR1 MNHEY, CDR2 SMNVEV (reference sequence). Trimming took 6 bases from V and 7 from J, leaving 22 bases between them. The CDR3 runs to 17 residues. The CDR3 reads CASRTGGGSVRNSPLHF. Written as DNA, the CDR3 is TGTGCCAGCAGAACCGGGGGAGGGAGTGTGAGGAATTCACCCCTCCACTTT.

This chain connects TRBV27 to TRBJ2-7; the match to TRBD2 covers 11 bases. The ends lost 3 bases at V and 2 bases at J; junction bases unmatched: 3. This CDR3 region has 15 residues. CDR1 is MNHEY, CDR2 SMNVEV, per germline (reference sequence). This chain's CDR3 is CASSFSGGAPYEQYF. CDR3 DNA: TGTGCCAGCAGTTTTAGCGGGGGGGCCCCCTACGAGCAGTACTTC.

This CDR3 is CASSRTVGGSDTQYF. The CDR3 coding sequence is TGTGCCAGCAGCCGGACGGTCGGGGGATCAGATACGCAGTATTTT. V and J are TRBV7-3 and TRBJ2-3; a possible D gene is TRBD2 (6 bases). CDR3 length: 15 residues. Germline V gives CDR1 SGHTA, CDR2 FQGTGA. Trimming removed 5 bases at V and 4 bases at J, with 16 bases between. The complete variable domain, with remaining parts taken from reference TRBV7-3 and TRBJ2-3, reads GAGVSQTPSNKVTEKGKYVELRCDPISGHTALYWYRQSLGQGPEFLIYFQGTGAADDSGLPNDRFFAVRPEGSVSTLKIQRTERGDSAVYLCASSRTVGGSDTQYFGPGTRLTVL.

The J gene is TRBJ1-1, the V gene TRBV7-8, with D possibly being TRBD1 (5 bases). The germline V gene has CDR1 SGHVS and CDR2 FQNEAQ. The CDR3 is 17 amino acids. V lost 2 bases to trimming and J lost 1 base, with 17 bases between them. The DNA of the CDR3 is TGTGCCAGCAGCTTATTAGGGTCAGGGCGAGGGAACACTGAAGCTTTCTTT. This sequence encodes CASSLLGSGRGNTEAFF.

This rearrangement joins TRBV6-5 to TRBJ1-6, with TRBD1 as a possible D gene (5 bases). The CDR3 covers 14 residues. V lost 0 bases and J 9 bases, leaving 9 bases between the germline ends. From germline, CDR1 is MNHEY and CDR2 SVGAGI. CDR3 protein: CASSYSSGGSPLHF. The CDR3, as DNA: TGTGCCAGCAGTTACTCATCCGGGGGTTCACCCCTCCACTTT.

Here the CDR3 reads CASSPGQAGYTF. The DNA for the CDR3 is TGTGCCAGCAGCCCCGGACAGGCTGGCTACACCTTC. The gene calls are TRBV5-6 and TRBJ1-2, with TRBD1 identical over 7 bases. V trimming: 4 bases; J trimming: 7 bases; junction bases outside the gene matches: 4. This CDR3 is built from 12 residues. From germline, CDR1 is SGHDT and CDR2 YYEEEE.

In this sample, this clone turned up a few times. The genes are TRBV27 and TRBJ1-4; D is perhaps TRBD1 (5 bases). The CDR3 has 14 residues. Trimming took off 3 bases at V and 7 bases at J, with 12 bases between the two ends. The V gene's germline CDR1 is MNHEY and CDR2 SMNVEV (reference sequence). The CDR3: CASSLAHRFEKLFF. CDR3 in DNA: TGTGCCAGCAGTTTGGCCCACAGGTTTGAAAAACTGTTTTTT.

V is TRBV6-1 and J is TRBJ1-1; D possibly corresponds to TRBD1 (5 bases). The CDR3 length is 16 residues. Trimming stripped 1 base from V and 0 bases from J, with 12 bases between. CDR1 MNHNS and CDR2 SASEGT come from the germline V gene. The CDR3 spells CASSEDGGRMNTEAFF. DNA of the CDR3: TGTGCCAGCAGTGAAGACGGGGGTCGTATGAACACTGAAGCTTTCTTT.

The V call is TRBV5-1, the J call TRBJ1-1, with 7 bases aligning to TRBD1. This CDR3 contains 15 residues. The V gene end was trimmed by 4 bases and the J gene end by 5 bases; junction bases not matched to a gene: 11. Germline V lookup: CDR1 SGHRS, CDR2 YFSETQ. CDR3 protein: CASSILQGQGTEAFF. CDR3 DNA: TGCGCCAGCAGCATCTTACAGGGGCAGGGGACTGAAGCTTTCTTT.

V gene TRBV7-2 combines with J gene TRBJ1-6; tentative D call: TRBD1 (5 bases). This CDR3 has 14 residues. V lost 5 bases, J lost 8 bases, and 13 bases lay in between. The germline V gene encodes CDR1 SGHTA and CDR2 FQGNSA. The CDR3 nucleotides are TGTGCCAGCAGCGAGACAGCAATCTATTCACCCCTCCACTTT. Its protein product is CASSETAIYSPLHF. Combining the CDR3 with reference TRBV7-2 and TRBJ1-6 gives the whole variable domain GAGVSQSPSNKVTEKGKDVELRCDPISGHTALYWYRQSLGQGLEFLIYFQGNSAPDKSGLPSDRFSAERTGGSVSTLTIQRTQQEDSAVYLCASSETAIYSPLHFGNGTRLTVT.

The V call is TRBV11-2, the J call TRBJ1-5; no reliable D call. The CDR3 totals 14 residues. In germline, CDR1 is SGHAT, CDR2 FQNNGV. V was clipped by 0 bases and J by 7 bases, with 10 bases between them. DNA for the CDR3: TGTGCCAGCAGCTTAGATATTACGGTACAGCCCCAGCATTTT. Its translation is CASSLDITVQPQHF. The full variable domain, with the rest looked up from reference TRBV11-2 and TRBJ1-5, is EAGVAQSPRYKIIEKRQSVAFWCNPISGHATLYWYQQILGQGPKLLIQFQNNGVVDDSQLPKDRFSAERLKGVDSTLKIQPAKLEDSAVYLCASSLDITVQPQHFGDGTRLSIL.

This clone was detected once. This sequence joins TRBV7-9 and TRBJ2-3; TRBD1 matches 12 bases. CDR3 length: 15 amino acids. CDR1 SEHNR and CDR2 FQNEAQ come from the germline V gene (reference sequence). V shed 4 bases, J shed 5 bases, and the junction held 4 bases outside the gene matches. CDR3: CASSWGQGAGDTQYF. DNA for the CDR3: TGTGCCAGCAGCTGGGGACAGGGGGCCGGAGATACGCAGTATTTT.

This clone was picked up one time. The chain links TRBV4-1 to TRBJ1-4, with unresolved D. This CDR3 contains 13 residues. V lost 4 bases and J lost 6, with 9 bases in between. The germline CDR1 and CDR2 sequences are MGHRA and YSYEKL. Here the CDR3 reads CASSPLQDEKLFF. The CDR3, as DNA: TGCGCCAGCAGCCCCCTCCAGGATGAAAAACTGTTTTTT.

The rearrangement links TRBV18 to TRBJ1-1; D is undetermined. The CDR3 extends over 15 amino acids. V lost 2 bases, J lost 3 bases, and 13 bases lay in between. CDR1 and CDR2 (germline): KGHSH, LQKENI. The CDR3: CASSPLKGGDTEAFF. In DNA, the CDR3 is TGTGCCAGCTCACCATTAAAGGGAGGCGACACTGAAGCTTTCTTT.

V gene TRBV9 combines with J gene TRBJ1-4; 7 bases are shared with TRBD1. This CDR3 spans 15 amino acids. With V trimmed by 4 bases and J by 7 bases, 10 bases remained unmatched. CDR1 is SGDLS, CDR2 YYNGEE, per germline. The DNA of the CDR3 is TGTGCCAGCAGCTCCCGGGCAGGGGGTCCTGAAAAACTGTTTTTT. It translates to CASSSRAGGPEKLFF.

This clone was found once. The CDR3 reads CASSLSGGEQFF. The DNA for the CDR3 is TGTGCCAGCAGCTTAAGCGGGGGAGAGCAGTTCTTC. The rearrangement uses TRBV5-4 and TRBJ2-1; 8 bases align to TRBD2. CDR1 and CDR2 from the germline V gene are SGHNT and YYREEE (reference sequence). J lost 10 bases, V lost 2 bases, and 2 bases had no gene match. The CDR3 spans 12 residues. The full variable domain, its missing parts supplied by reference TRBV5-4 and TRBJ2-1, is ETGVTQSPTHLIKTRGQQVTLRCSSQSGHNTVSWYQQALGQGPQFIFQYYREEENGRGNFPPRFSGLQFPNYSSELNVNALELDDSALYLCASSLSGGEQFFGPGTRLTVL.

V is TRBV5-6 and J is TRBJ1-6; D is uncertain. Germline-derived CDR1 and CDR2 are SGHDT and YYEEEE. V was cut by 5 bases and J by 5 bases, with 17 bases left in between. The CDR3 contains 16 residues. For the CDR3, the DNA is TGTGCCAGCAGTGACTACCGGCGGAGAGATAATTCACCCCTCCACTTT. It is translated as CASSDYRRRDNSPLHF.

The chain links TRBV4-3 to TRBJ2-1, with D possibly TRBD2 on 6 matching bases. V was trimmed by 0 bases and J by 0 bases, leaving 9 bases between them. The CDR3 length is 16 residues. Germline CDR1 is LGHNA and CDR2 is YSLEER. CDR3 in amino acids: CASSQEGRGSYNEQFF. CDR3 nucleotide sequence: TGCGCCAGCAGCCAAGAAGGGCGGGGCTCCTACAATGAGCAGTTCTTC.

The chain uses TRBV6-1 and TRBJ2-7; TRBD1 aligns across 8 bases. Germline trimming cut 0 bases from V and 4 bases from J; bases unmatched to any gene: 14. CDR3 length: 18 residues. Germline V gene data show CDR1 as MNHNS and CDR2 as SASEGT. The CDR3 DNA sequence: TGTGCCAGCAGTGAAGCTTTTATGACAGGGGTAGGCCTATACGAGCAGTACTTC. Translated, it gives CASSEAFMTGVGLYEQYF.

The chain is built from TRBV19 and TRBJ1-5; the D gene is possibly TRBD1 (6 bases). Germline CDR1 and CDR2: LNHDA and SQIVND (reference sequence). Trimming cost V 3 bases and J 2 bases, with 8 bases left between them. The length of the CDR3 is 14 residues. The CDR3 DNA follows: TGTGCCAGTAGTATCCGACAGGGCAATCAGCCCCAGCATTTT. The encoded protein is CASSIRQGNQPQHF.

The rearrangement joins TRBV6-5 to TRBJ1-5, with D possibly TRBD1 on 5 matching bases. Germline V gene data show CDR1 as MNHEY and CDR2 as SVGAGI. This CDR3 is built from 13 residues. V gave up 5 bases and J gave up 5 bases, with 10 bases separating them. CDR3 region: CASSIRVYQPQHF. The CDR3 nucleotides read TGTGCCAGCAGTATCAGGGTGTATCAGCCCCAGCATTTT.